The clone carrying this TCR beta chain has a handful of counts. The antigen is undetermined. Expressed TCRB transcripts were sequenced, since all the RNA that had been isolated was reverse transcribed. Deep immunoSEQ sequencing covered naive, central memory and regulatory T cell samples. Sequenced by immunoSEQ multiplex PCR; TCRdb stores in-frame clones only, minus some. The profile shows roughly 180,000 clones, around 13% of them singletons. This entry comes from a study of beta chain features in type 1 diabetes. Study at large: Patient and healthy donor groups were alike in age, gender and cell yields. Study results and limitations: In every one of the four CD4+ subsets, TCRB CDR3s were moderately but significantly shorter in Type 1 diabetes patients. PCR might favor shorter templates, but any such skew would affect patients and controls equally.

Germline loops: CDR1 SGHTA, CDR2 FQGNSA. Trimming removed 3 bases at V and 12 bases at J, with 9 bases between. CDR3 size: 11 residues. Source material: central memory CD4+ T cells from blood. The chain has TRBV7-2 and TRBJ2-1; weak D call: TRBD2 (5 bases). This TCR was recovered from a woman younger than 30 in good health. The DNA for the CDR3 is TGTGCCAGCAGCTTTTGGGAGAGGCAGTTCTTC. It encodes CASSFWERQFF.